Sequencing of this T cell receptor beta chain was carried out in a study of cytomegalovirus exposure and HLA in healthy donors. The CDR3 has 14 residues. The ends lost 8 bases at V and 11 bases at J; junction bases unmatched: 16. Germline V gene data show CDR1 as SNHLY and CDR2 as FYNNEI. The donors were in the roughly 130-subject validation cohort, distinct from the approximately 700-subject first cohort. Study results and limitations: A few chains linked to CMV were shown in vitro to be specific for CMV antigens. As was reported, the classifier diagnosed cytomegalovirus status with high specificity and sensitivity.

Assay: immunoSEQ multiplex PCR; the TCRdb copy retains only in-frame clones and omits some. The profile shows 45,000 to 60,000 clones, 93% of them singletons. With respect to this clone: What it binds is not known.

The chain uses TRBV2 and TRBJ1-2; 8 positions agree with TRBD1. Sequences were obtained from PBMCs. This clonotype was obtained from a young woman in good health and CMV-seronegative. The CDR3 DNA reads TGTGCCAGCGGGGAAGAGACAGGGGTTGAGGATTACACCTTC. Its protein is CASGEETGVEDYTF.